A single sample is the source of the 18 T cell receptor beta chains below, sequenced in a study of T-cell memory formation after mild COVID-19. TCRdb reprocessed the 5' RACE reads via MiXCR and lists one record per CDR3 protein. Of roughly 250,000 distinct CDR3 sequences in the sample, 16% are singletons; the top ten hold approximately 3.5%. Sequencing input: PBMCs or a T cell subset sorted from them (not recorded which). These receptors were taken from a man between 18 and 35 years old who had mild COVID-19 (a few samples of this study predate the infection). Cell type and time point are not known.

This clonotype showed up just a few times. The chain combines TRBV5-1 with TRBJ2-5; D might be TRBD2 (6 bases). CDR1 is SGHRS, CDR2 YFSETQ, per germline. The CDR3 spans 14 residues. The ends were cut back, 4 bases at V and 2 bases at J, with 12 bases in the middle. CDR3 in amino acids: CASSESGTQETQYF. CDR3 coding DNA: TGCGCCAGCAGCGAATCCGGGACTCAAGAGACCCAGTACTTC.

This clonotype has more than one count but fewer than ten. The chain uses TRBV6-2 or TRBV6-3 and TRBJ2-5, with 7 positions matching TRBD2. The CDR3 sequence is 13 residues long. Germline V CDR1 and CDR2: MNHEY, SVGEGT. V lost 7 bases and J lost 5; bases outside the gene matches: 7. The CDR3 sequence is CASMRGNSETQYF. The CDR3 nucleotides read TGTGCCAGCATGCGGGGGAACTCGGAGACCCAGTACTTC.

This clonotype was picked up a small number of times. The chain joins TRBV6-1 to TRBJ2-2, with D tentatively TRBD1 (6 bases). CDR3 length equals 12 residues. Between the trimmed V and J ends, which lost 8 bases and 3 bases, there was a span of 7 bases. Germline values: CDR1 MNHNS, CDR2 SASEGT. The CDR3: CASAGDTGELFF. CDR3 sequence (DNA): TGTGCCAGCGCAGGGGACACCGGGGAGCTGTTTTTT.

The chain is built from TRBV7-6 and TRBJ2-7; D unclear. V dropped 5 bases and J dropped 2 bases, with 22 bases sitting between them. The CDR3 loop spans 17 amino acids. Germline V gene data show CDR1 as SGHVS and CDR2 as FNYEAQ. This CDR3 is CASSPVGRQVPPYEQYF. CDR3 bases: TGTGCCAGCAGCCCAGTCGGGCGGCAAGTCCCCCCCTACGAGCAGTACTTC.

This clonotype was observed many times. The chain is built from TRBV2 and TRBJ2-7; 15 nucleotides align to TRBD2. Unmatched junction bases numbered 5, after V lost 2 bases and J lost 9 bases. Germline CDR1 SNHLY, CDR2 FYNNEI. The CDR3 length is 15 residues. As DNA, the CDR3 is TGTGCCAGCAGTGAACGGGGACTAGCGGGGGGTACGCAGTACTTC. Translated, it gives CASSERGLAGGTQYF.

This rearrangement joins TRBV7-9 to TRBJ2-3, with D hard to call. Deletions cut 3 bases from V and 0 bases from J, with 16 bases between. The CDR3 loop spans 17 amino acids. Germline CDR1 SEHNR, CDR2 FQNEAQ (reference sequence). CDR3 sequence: CASSFTTATFSTDTQYF. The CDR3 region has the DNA TGTGCCAGCAGCTTCACCACGGCGACCTTTAGCACAGATACGCAGTATTTT.

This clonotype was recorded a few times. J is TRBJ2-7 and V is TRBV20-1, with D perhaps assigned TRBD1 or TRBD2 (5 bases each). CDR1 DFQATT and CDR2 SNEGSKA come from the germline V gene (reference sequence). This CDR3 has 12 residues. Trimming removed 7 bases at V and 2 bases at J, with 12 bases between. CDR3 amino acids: CSVGDGPYEQYF. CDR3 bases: TGCAGTGTGGGGGACGGACCCTACGAGCAGTACTTC.

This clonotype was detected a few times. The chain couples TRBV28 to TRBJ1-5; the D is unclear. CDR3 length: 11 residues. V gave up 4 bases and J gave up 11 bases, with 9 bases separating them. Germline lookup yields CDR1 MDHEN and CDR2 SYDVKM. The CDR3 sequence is CASSSYLAQHF. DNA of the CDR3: TGTGCCAGCAGTTCTTATTTGGCCCAGCATTTT.

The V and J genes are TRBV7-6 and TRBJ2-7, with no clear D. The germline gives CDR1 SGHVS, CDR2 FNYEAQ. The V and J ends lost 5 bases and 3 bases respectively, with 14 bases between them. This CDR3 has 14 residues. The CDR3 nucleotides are TGTGCCAGCAGCATCGGGCCGATCGGCTACGAGCAGTACGTC. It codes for CASSIGPIGYEQYV.

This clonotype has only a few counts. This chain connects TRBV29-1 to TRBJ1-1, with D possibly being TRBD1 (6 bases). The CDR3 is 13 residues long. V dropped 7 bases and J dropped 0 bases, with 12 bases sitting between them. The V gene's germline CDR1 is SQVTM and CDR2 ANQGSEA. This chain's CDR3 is CSGGQTLNTEAFF. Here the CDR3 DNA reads TGCAGCGGAGGACAGACTCTGAACACTGAAGCTTTCTTT.

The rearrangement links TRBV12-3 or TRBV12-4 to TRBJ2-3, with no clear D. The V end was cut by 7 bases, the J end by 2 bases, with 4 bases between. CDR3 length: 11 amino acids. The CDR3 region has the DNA TGTGCCAGCACCGTCACAGATACGCAGTATTTT. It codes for CASTVTDTQYF.

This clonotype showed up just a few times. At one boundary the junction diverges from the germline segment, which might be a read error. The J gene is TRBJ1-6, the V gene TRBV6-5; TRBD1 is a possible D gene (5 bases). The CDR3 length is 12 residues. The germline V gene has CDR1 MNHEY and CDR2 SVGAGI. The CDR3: CASSYSGRELHF. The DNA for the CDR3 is TGTGCCAGCAGTTACTCGGGCAGGGAACTCCATTTT.

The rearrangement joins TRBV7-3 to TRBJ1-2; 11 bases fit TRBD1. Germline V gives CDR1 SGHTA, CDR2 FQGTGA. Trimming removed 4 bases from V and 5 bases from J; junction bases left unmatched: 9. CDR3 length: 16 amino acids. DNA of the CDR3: TGTGCCAGCAGCTCAGGACAGGGGGCGCAGGGTTATGGCTACACCTTC. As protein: CASSSGQGAQGYGYTF.

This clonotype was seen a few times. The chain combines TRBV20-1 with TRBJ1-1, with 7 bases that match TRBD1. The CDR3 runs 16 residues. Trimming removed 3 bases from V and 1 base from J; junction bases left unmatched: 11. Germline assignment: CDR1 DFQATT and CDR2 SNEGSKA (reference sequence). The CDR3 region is CSASDSGRGGNTEAFF. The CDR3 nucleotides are TGCAGTGCTAGTGATTCGGGCAGGGGGGGGAACACTGAAGCTTTCTTT.

The CDR3 sequence: CATSEWDSLGKFF. Here the CDR3 DNA reads TGTGCCACCAGTGAGTGGGACAGTCTGGGAAAGTTCTTC. The chain joins TRBV24-1 to TRBJ2-1; 7 bases match TRBD1. The V segment lost 4 bases and the J segment 14 bases; nucleotides outside the gene matches: 10. CDR1 is KGHDR and CDR2 is SFDVKD in the germline V gene. The CDR3 is 13 amino acids.

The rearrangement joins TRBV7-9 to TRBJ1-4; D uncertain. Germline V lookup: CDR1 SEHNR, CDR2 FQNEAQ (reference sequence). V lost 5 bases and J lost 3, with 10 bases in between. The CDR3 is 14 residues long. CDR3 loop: CASSPVYSNEKLFF. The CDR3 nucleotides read TGTGCCAGCAGCCCGGTCTATTCTAATGAAAAACTGTTTTTT.

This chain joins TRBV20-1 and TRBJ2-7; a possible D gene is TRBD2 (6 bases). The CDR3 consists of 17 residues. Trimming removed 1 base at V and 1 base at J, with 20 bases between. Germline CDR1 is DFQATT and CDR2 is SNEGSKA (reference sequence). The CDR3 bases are TGCAGTGCTAGAGTGCCCCTTGGGCGGGGCCGATCCTACGAGCAGTACGTC. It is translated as CSARVPLGRGRSYEQYV.

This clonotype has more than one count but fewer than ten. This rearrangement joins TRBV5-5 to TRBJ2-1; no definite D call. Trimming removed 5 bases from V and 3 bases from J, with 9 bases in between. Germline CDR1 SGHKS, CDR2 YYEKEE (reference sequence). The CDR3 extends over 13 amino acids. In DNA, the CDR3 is TGTGCCAGCAGACTAAGGGACTACAATGAGCAGTTCTTC. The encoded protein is CASRLRDYNEQFF. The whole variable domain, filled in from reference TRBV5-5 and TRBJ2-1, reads DAGVTQSPTHLIKTRGQQVTLRCSPISGHKSVSWYQQVLGQGPQFIFQYYEKEERGRGNFPDRFSARQFPNYSSELNVNALLLGDSALYLCASRLRDYNEQFFGPGTRLTVL.